This T cell receptor beta chain originates from a study of read filtering for tumor transcriptome and immune sequencing. Study summary: Patients were 17 male and 13 to 15 female, mean age around 67 years, range about 47 to 85.

Findings and caveats of the study: Compared with RNA-seq, IR-seq gave much higher clonotype depth and reliability.

Trimming shortened V by 3 bases and J by 4 bases, and 14 bases separated the two germline ends. Germline V lookup: CDR1 MNHEY, CDR2 SMNVEV (reference sequence). The CDR3 runs 15 residues. This library used around 0.4 ug RNA and molecular barcoded adaptors spanning alpha/delta and beta/gamma chains. TCRdb recomputed calls from the reads with MiXCR, one row per CDR3 protein. The data contain some 62,000 distinct CDR3 sequences, approximately 15% of them singletons. Regarding this clonotype: No antigen is known for it.

Sample: a population of CD138-negative cells sorted from bone marrow. This TCR came from a donor aged 40 or over with multiple myeloma. The rearrangement links TRBV27 to TRBJ2-3; maybe TRBD1 (7 bases). CDR3 amino acids: CASSFQGGRADTQYF. CDR3 in DNA: TGTGCCAGCAGTTTCCAGGGGGGACGAGCAGATACGCAGTATTTT.